This is a list of T cell receptor beta chains from one sample in a study of blood T cell repertoires in COVID-19. Measured with immunoSEQ multiplex PCR; TCRdb has only the in-frame clones, and not every one. Of approximately 160,000 clones in the sample, over 75% were seen once. Sequenced material: peripheral blood. The receptors were sampled from a human donor in a cohort sampled during active COVID-19. CDR3s include the opening cysteine and the closing phenylalanine or tryptophan. Fields, in order: V gene, D gene, clone size, J gene, CDR3 DNA, CDR3 protein. A D gene is named only where the DNA matches it firmly. The size of a clone is reported for some rows only, either as once, few or many, or as a class for expanded clones.

v_gene: TRBV6-5
d_gene: NA
abundance: NA
j_gene: TRBJ1-6
CDR3nt: TGTGCCAGCAAAGCGGCGGTTAATAATTCACCCCTCCACTTT
CDR3aa: CASKAAVNNSPLHF

v_gene: TRBV6-1
d_gene: NA
abundance: NA
j_gene: TRBJ1-2
CDR3nt: TGTGCCAGCAGTATCGAGGACAGTGATCGCTATGGCTACACCTTC
CDR3aa: CASSIEDSDRYGYTF

v_gene: TRBV29-1
d_gene: NA
abundance: NA
j_gene: TRBJ2-3
CDR3nt: TGCAGCGTTCGAAGGAGTGGCGTACTAGCCACAGATACGCAGTATTTT
CDR3aa: CSVRRSGVLATDTQYF

v_gene: TRBV6-4
d_gene: NA
abundance: few
j_gene: TRBJ1-6
CDR3nt: TGTGCCAGCAGTGGGGGGGATAATTCACCCCTCCACTTT
CDR3aa: CASSGGDNSPLHF

v_gene: TRBV30
d_gene: NA
abundance: NA
j_gene: TRBJ1-2
CDR3nt: TGTGCCTGGAGTGTGTCGGAGCGTAACTATGGCTACACCTTC
CDR3aa: CAWSVSERNYGYTF

v_gene: TRBV6-5
d_gene: TRBD1
abundance: NA
j_gene: TRBJ1-6
CDR3nt: TGTGCCAGCAGTTACCGCCAGGGACAGGCCTTATCACCCCTCCACTTT
CDR3aa: CASSYRQGQALSPLHF

v_gene: TRBV9
d_gene: NA
abundance: NA
j_gene: TRBJ2-6
CDR3nt: TGTGCCAGCAGCGTAGAACCCGGTGGTGGGGCCAACGTCCTGACTTTC
CDR3aa: CASSVEPGGGANVLTF

v_gene: TRBV10-3
d_gene: TRBD2
abundance: few
j_gene: TRBJ2-7
CDR3nt: TGTGCCATCAGTGATCCGGGACTAGCGGACCAGCAGTACTTC
CDR3aa: CAISDPGLADQQYF

v_gene: TRBV6-1
d_gene: NA
abundance: once
j_gene: TRBJ2-5
CDR3nt: TGTGCCAGCAGTGAAGGCCCAGGGGTACAAGAGACCCAGTACTTC
CDR3aa: CASSEGPGVQETQYF

v_gene: TRBV6-6
d_gene: NA
abundance: few
j_gene: TRBJ1-2
CDR3nt: TGTGCCAGCAGTTACCCGGGGGGGGGCCGTAACTATGGCTACACCTTC
CDR3aa: CASSYPGGGRNYGYTF

v_gene: TRBV7-2
d_gene: TRBD1
abundance: NA
j_gene: TRBJ2-5
CDR3nt: TGTGCCAGCAGCTTAAGGGACAGTAAAATCCAAGAGACCCAGTACTTC
CDR3aa: CASSLRDSKIQETQYF

v_gene: TRBV7-2
d_gene: NA
abundance: NA
j_gene: TRBJ1-1
CDR3nt: TGTGCCAGCAGCTTAGGCAGGAACACTGAAGCTTTCTTT
CDR3aa: CASSLGRNTEAFF

v_gene: TRBV18
d_gene: NA
abundance: NA
j_gene: TRBJ2-7
CDR3nt: TGTGCCAGCTCACCACGAACAGGAAACTACGAGCAGTACTTC
CDR3aa: CASSPRTGNYEQYF

v_gene: TRBV4-3
d_gene: TRBD2
abundance: NA
j_gene: TRBJ2-1
CDR3nt: TGCGCCAGCAGCCCCCAAGCTAGCGGGAGACTGAACAATGAGCAGTTCTTC
CDR3aa: CASSPQASGRLNNEQFF

v_gene: TRBV12-3/TRBV12-4
d_gene: NA
abundance: NA
j_gene: TRBJ1-1
CDR3nt: TGTGCCAGCAGTCCACAGGGTGCTGAAGCTTTCTTT
CDR3aa: CASSPQGAEAFF

v_gene: TRBV9
d_gene: TRBD2
abundance: NA
j_gene: TRBJ2-5
CDR3nt: TGTGCCAGCAGCGTACTGGCGGGAGGGACCCAGTACTTC
CDR3aa: CASSVLAGGTQYF

v_gene: TRBV4-1
d_gene: TRBD1
abundance: NA
j_gene: TRBJ1-2
CDR3nt: TGCGCCAGCAGCCCCGGACAGGCGTCCAACTATGGCTACACCTTC
CDR3aa: CASSPGQASNYGYTF

v_gene: TRBV6-4
d_gene: NA
abundance: NA
j_gene: TRBJ1-1
CDR3nt: TGTGCCAGCAGTGCCGACGGAGACACTGAAGCTTTCTTT
CDR3aa: CASSADGDTEAFF

v_gene: TRBV6-5
d_gene: NA
abundance: many
j_gene: TRBJ2-7
CDR3nt: TGTGCCAGCAGTCTCGCGACAGGCCGAACCTACGAGCAGTACTTC
CDR3aa: CASSLATGRTYEQYF

v_gene: TRBV30
d_gene: NA
abundance: NA
j_gene: TRBJ1-6
CDR3nt: TGTGCCTGGAGTGAAATGCAGGGGACCTTCTCCTATAATTCACCCCTCCACTTT
CDR3aa: CAWSEMQGTFSYNSPLHF

v_gene: TRBV3-1/TRBV3-2
d_gene: TRBD1
abundance: NA
j_gene: TRBJ2-7
CDR3nt: TGTGCCAGCAGCCAAGAACAGGGGGCGCGAGGCAACGAGCAGTACTTC
CDR3aa: CASSQEQGARGNEQYF

v_gene: TRBV10-3
d_gene: NA
abundance: NA
j_gene: TRBJ1-6
CDR3nt: TGTGCCATCAGTACACCGGGACGGGAGAATTCACCCCTCCACTTT
CDR3aa: CAISTPGRENSPLHF